A few counts support the clone carrying this T cell receptor beta chain. Its antigen is still unknown. A much larger clone differs from this one at a single base, so this may be a read error. From the PCR reads, TCRdb re-called clones with MiXCR. The data contain 45,000 to 60,000 clones, roughly a sixth of them singletons. Patients underwent thyroid surgery, and none had received any treatment before it. This entry is derived from a study of metastatic and nonmetastatic thyroid tumors. Study summary: Samples came from malignant and benign thyroid patients, and repertoires were compared across blood and tumor or nodule tissue. Study-level results: In both blood and tumor samples, TCR beta diversity was reported significantly higher for malignant than benign nodules.

The sequenced sample consisted of blood. This sequence originates from a female donor with papillary thyroid cancer or a benign thyroid nodule (not recorded which). Some clones in this sample may be carry-over from other donors' samples.

Here the CDR3 DNA reads TGTGCCAGCAGTTCAGAGCTTATAGCGAACACCGGGGAGCTGTTTTTT. Residues: CASSSELIANTGELFF. The chain employs TRBV6-1 and TRBJ2-2; D call uncertain. The CDR3 loop spans 16 amino acids. Trimming removed 5 bases at V and 0 bases at J, with 13 bases between. Germline V gives CDR1 MNHNS, CDR2 SASEGT.